What follows are 28 T cell receptor beta chains derived from one specimen sequenced in a study of regulatory T cells in long-lasting Graves disease. Regarding time point: newly diagnosed GD, antithyroid drugs for less than 3 months. Researchers made the TCR library from RNA that was extracted from PBMCs. The TCR beta library used iRepertoire HTBI primers with Arm-PCR amplification of CDR3. One entry per CDR3 protein results from TCRdb running MiXCR on the multiplex PCR reads. This table holds 560,000 or so distinct CDR3 sequences, approximately 16% found once. The same data also went into a second study, on T cells in Graves' hyperthyroidism and ophthalmopathy.

The input for sequencing was peripheral blood mononuclear cells (PBMCs), taken at new diagnosis, from a patient treated with antithyroid drugs. Source of these receptors: a man aged 18 to 35 with Graves disease.

The CDR3 is CAWSEDRNSPLHF. DNA for the CDR3: TGTGCCTGGAGCGAAGACAGGAATTCACCCCTCCACTTT. The chain is built from TRBV30 and TRBJ1-6, with D possibly being TRBD1 (6 bases). V was cut by 3 bases and J by 7 bases, with 10 bases left in between. Germline V gene sequence: CDR1 GTSNPN, CDR2 SVGIG (reference sequence). This CDR3 comprises 13 residues. The full variable domain, with the rest looked up from reference TRBV30 and TRBJ1-6, is SQTIHQWPATLVQPVGSPLSLECTVEGTSNPNLYWYRQAAGRGLQLLFYSVGIGQISSEVPQNLSASRPQDRQFILSSKKLLLSDSGFYLCAWSEDRNSPLHFGNGTRLTVT.

This clonotype was picked up many times. As DNA, the CDR3 is TGTGCCAGCAGTTCGGGGACGGATAGCAATCAGCCCCAGCATTTT. This translates into CASSSGTDSNQPQHF. The chain combines TRBV12-3 or TRBV12-4 with TRBJ1-5; possible D gene TRBD1, 5 bases. Between the trimmed V and J ends, which lost 4 bases and 0 bases, there was a span of 10 bases. This CDR3 is 15 amino acids long.

In its sample, this clonotype was seen many times. The chain has TRBV2 and TRBJ2-7, with TRBD2 matching 8 bases. Losses at the gene ends were 8 bases for V and 5 bases for J; bases not matched to a gene: 11. Germline CDR1 SNHLY, CDR2 FYNNEI. The CDR3 is 14 amino acids. The CDR3, as DNA: TGTGCCAGCCCTATAGCGGGAACTTCCCACGAGCAGTACTTC. Protein sequence: CASPIAGTSHEQYF. Filled out from reference TRBV2 and TRBJ2-7, the complete variable domain reads EPEVTQTPSHQVTQMGQEVILRCVPISNHLYFYWYRQILGQKVEFLVSFYNNEISEKSEIFDDQFSVERPDGSNFTLKIRSTKLEDSAMYFCASPIAGTSHEQYFGPGTRLTVT.

Only a few counts were recorded for this clonotype. This sequence joins TRBV2 and TRBJ1-2, with 10 bases matching TRBD1. J gave up 3 bases and V 8 bases, and 9 bases lay outside the gene matches. Germline loops: CDR1 SNHLY, CDR2 FYNNEI. The CDR3 runs 15 residues. This chain's CDR3 is CASAGGQGNYYGYTF. The DNA for the CDR3 is TGTGCCAGCGCGGGGGGACAGGGGAATTACTATGGCTACACCTTC.

This clonotype was detected ten times or more. The rearrangement uses TRBV6-1 and TRBJ2-1, with 9 bases aligning to TRBD2. This CDR3 contains 14 residues. After removal of 6 bases from V and 5 bases from J, the junction contained 5 bases not matched to a gene. Germline V gene lookup returns CDR1 MNHNS and CDR2 SASEGT. CDR3 loop: CASRKGLANNEQFF. The CDR3 DNA reads as TGTGCCAGCAGGAAGGGACTAGCTAACAATGAGCAGTTCTTC.

This clonotype was detected ten times or more. The rearrangement uses TRBV3-1 and TRBJ2-1; a possible D gene is TRBD1 (6 bases). Germline CDR1 is LGHDT and CDR2 is YNNKEL (reference sequence). V was cut by 1 base and J by 0 bases, with 16 bases left in between. The CDR3 spans 18 residues. The CDR3 protein is CASSQVFARGGSYNEQFF. Written as DNA, the CDR3 is TGTGCCAGCAGCCAAGTTTTCGCGAGAGGGGGCTCCTACAATGAGCAGTTCTTC.

V and J are TRBV6-1 and TRBJ2-3; the D call may be TRBD1 or TRBD2 (5 bases each). Germline values: CDR1 MNHNS, CDR2 SASEGT. V was pared by 11 bases and J by 2 bases, with 11 bases between. This CDR3 spans 12 amino acids. CDR3 in amino acids: CACRGVTDTQYF. The CDR3 DNA is TGTGCCTGCCGAGGGGTCACAGATACGCAGTATTTT.

The chain recombines TRBV19 with TRBJ2-1; either TRBD1 or TRBD2 may fit D (6 bases each). Germline V gene data show CDR1 as LNHDA and CDR2 as SQIVND (reference sequence). This CDR3 contains 15 residues. V was trimmed by 3 bases and J by 4 bases, leaving 13 bases between them. CDR3: CASSIKGGPYNEQFF. CDR3 DNA: TGTGCCAGTAGTATCAAAGGGGGGCCTTACAATGAGCAGTTCTTC.

This clonotype was picked up many times. The gene calls are TRBV5-6 and TRBJ2-7, with 7 bases aligning to TRBD1. Trimming removed 5 bases from V and 0 bases from J; junction bases left unmatched: 8. The CDR3 has 15 amino acids. Germline V gives CDR1 SGHDT, CDR2 YYEEEE. This chain's CDR3 is CASRHRGQTSYEQYF. The CDR3 DNA sequence: TGTGCCAGCAGGCACAGGGGTCAAACCTCCTACGAGCAGTACTTC. Using reference TRBV5-6 and TRBJ2-7 for the parts outside the CDR3, the full variable domain is DAGVTQSPTHLIKTRGQQVTLRCSPKSGHDTVSWYQQALGQGPQFIFQYYEEEERQRGNFPDRFSGHQFPNYSSELNVNALLLGDSALYLCASRHRGQTSYEQYFGPGTRLTVT.

This clonotype has at least ten counts. This chain joins TRBV30 and TRBJ2-7; no reliable D call. Trimming removed 3 bases from V and 5 bases from J, with 14 bases in between. This CDR3 is 13 amino acids long. The germline CDR1 and CDR2 sequences are GTSNPN and SVGIG (reference sequence). CDR3 bases: TGTGCCTGGAGGTTACCCCCGGTCCACGAGCAGTACTTC. Encoded protein: CAWRLPPVHEQYF. The complete variable domain, with remaining parts taken from reference TRBV30 and TRBJ2-7, reads SQTIHQWPATLVQPVGSPLSLECTVEGTSNPNLYWYRQAAGRGLQLLFYSVGIGQISSEVPQNLSASRPQDRQFILSSKKLLLSDSGFYLCAWRLPPVHEQYFGPGTRLTVT.

The V call is TRBV20-1, the J call TRBJ1-1; 12 bases are a match to TRBD1. Germline CDR1 is DFQATT and CDR2 is SNEGSKA (reference sequence). The CDR3 sequence is 17 residues long. V gave up 1 base and J gave up 3 bases; unmatched junction bases: 9. In DNA form, the CDR3 reads TGCAGTGCTAGAGGGGGGACAGGGGGCGTAAGAGACACTGAAGCTTTCTTT. Amino acid sequence: CSARGGTGGVRDTEAFF.

The CDR3 sequence: CAISEQSEPYNEQFF. DNA for the CDR3: TGTGCCATCAGTGAGCAGAGTGAACCCTACAATGAGCAGTTCTTC. This chain joins TRBV10-3 and TRBJ2-1; D uncertain. Germline CDR1 reads ENHRY; CDR2 reads SYGVKD. The CDR3 has 15 amino acids. Trimming removed 2 bases from V and 2 bases from J, with 10 bases in between.

This clonotype was seen a handful of times. The J gene is TRBJ2-1, the V gene TRBV5-1; 10 bases map to TRBD1. This CDR3 has 14 residues. Germline CDR1 reads SGHRS; CDR2 reads YFSETQ. The J segment lost 9 bases and the V segment lost 6 bases, leaving 9 bases of the junction unmatched. CDR3 protein: CASTPWTGGTEQFF. The DNA of the CDR3 is TGCGCCAGCACCCCATGGACAGGGGGTACTGAGCAGTTCTTC.

The V and J genes are TRBV5-4 and TRBJ2-5; D might be TRBD2 (5 bases). The length of the CDR3 is 15 residues. Germline CDR1 is SGHNT and CDR2 is YYREEE (reference sequence). Between the trimmed V and J ends, which lost 2 bases and 0 bases, there was a span of 11 bases. This CDR3 is CASSFGRGYQETQYF. The CDR3 coding sequence is TGTGCCAGCAGCTTCGGTCGGGGATACCAAGAGACCCAGTACTTC.

The chain recombines TRBV6-1 with TRBJ1-4; weak D call: TRBD1 (5 bases). V lost 3 bases and J 13 bases, leaving 24 bases between the germline ends. Germline V gene data show CDR1 as MNHNS and CDR2 as SASEGT. The CDR3 is made up of 16 amino acids. The chain's CDR3 is CASSETQGTSESRLFF. The CDR3 nucleotides read TGTGCCAGCAGTGAGACCCAAGGGACGAGCGAAAGTAGACTGTTTTTT.

This clonotype was observed at least ten times. V is TRBV7-2 and J is TRBJ1-1, with TRBD1 matching over 7 bases. CDR3 length: 17 amino acids. V lost 3 bases, J lost 11 bases, and 21 bases stayed unmatched. Germline lookup yields CDR1 SGHTA and CDR2 FQGNSA. The CDR3 region has the DNA TGTGCCAGCAGCTTCGCTAGTGGGGGCCACAGGGGAGTAGGCGCTTTCTTT. Protein sequence: CASSFASGGHRGVGAFF. The whole variable domain, remainder taken from reference TRBV7-2 and TRBJ1-1, is GAGVSQSPSNKVTEKGKDVELRCDPISGHTALYWYRQSLGQGLEFLIYFQGNSAPDKSGLPSDRFSAERTGGSVSTLTIQRTQQEDSAVYLCASSFASGGHRGVGAFFGQGTRLTVV.

This clonotype was recorded at least ten times. The chain is built from TRBV12-3 or TRBV12-4 and TRBJ2-7; D uncertain. V lost 1 base to trimming and J lost 6 bases, with 7 bases between them. CDR3 length: 12 amino acids. The CDR3 loop is CASSLVFGEQYF. DNA of the CDR3: TGTGCCAGCAGTTTAGTTTTTGGCGAGCAGTACTTC.

About this clonotype itself: Germline and junction disagree at one end, which may indicate a read error. The chain employs TRBV5-4 and TRBJ2-2, with unresolved D. The germline V gene encodes CDR1 SGHNT and CDR2 YYREEE (reference sequence). The CDR3 sequence is 15 residues long. CDR3 nucleotides: TGCGCCAGCAGCCCTACCTACCAAGCCACCGGGGAGCTGTTTTTT. It specifies CASSPTYQATGELFF.

Points on this clonotype: This may be a read error, as it is one base from a much larger clone. Here the CDR3 omits its conserved ending phenylalanine or tryptophan, so a read error is the likely source. This chain connects TRBV28 to TRBJ2-5; D might be TRBD2 (5 bases). The CDR3 totals 15 residues. Trimming removed 8 bases from V and 4 bases from J, with 20 bases in between. Per germline, CDR1 MDHEN and CDR2 SYDVKM. CDR3 loop: CASSVILGDGETQYS. The CDR3 DNA reads TGTGCCAGCTCTGTGATCCTGGGAGACGGAGAGACCCAGTACTCC.

This clonotype was seen many times. The V call is TRBV28, the J call TRBJ2-1; 7 bases agree with TRBD1. V lost 6 bases and J lost 1; bases outside the gene matches: 6. There are 15 residues in the CDR3. CDR1 is MDHEN, CDR2 SYDVKM, per germline. The CDR3 sequence is CASRYTGESYNEQFF. The CDR3 DNA reads TGTGCCAGCAGGTATACAGGGGAGTCCTACAATGAGCAGTTCTTC.

This clonotype has a count of ten or more. The chain links TRBV5-1 to TRBJ2-1; a possible D gene is TRBD2 (5 bases). In germline, CDR1 is SGHRS, CDR2 YFSETQ. The V and J ends lost 4 bases and 8 bases respectively, with 16 bases between them. The CDR3 sequence is 14 residues long. CDR3 sequence reads: CASSQNGIGDEQFF. CDR3 DNA: TGCGCCAGCAGCCAGAACGGGATAGGCGATGAGCAGTTCTTC. Together with reference TRBV5-1 and TRBJ2-1, the CDR3 gives the full variable domain: KAGVTQTPRYLIKTRGQQVTLSCSPISGHRSVSWYQQTPGQGLQFLFEYFSETQRNKGNFPGRFSGRQFSNSRSEMNVSTLELGDSALYLCASSQNGIGDEQFFGPGTRLTVL.

The table lists this clonotype with many counts. The CDR3 nucleotides read TGTGCCTGGAGTGTAGGGATCCTGGTTCACGGCGCTGCCTACGAGCAGTACTTC. Translating it yields CAWSVGILVHGAAYEQYF. The rearrangement uses TRBV30 and TRBJ2-7; D not certain. This CDR3 spans 18 amino acids. V lost 0 bases and J 2 bases, leaving 23 bases between the germline ends. Germline loops: CDR1 GTSNPN, CDR2 SVGIG (reference sequence). Drawing the rest from reference TRBV30 and TRBJ2-7, the complete variable domain is SQTIHQWPATLVQPVGSPLSLECTVEGTSNPNLYWYRQAAGRGLQLLFYSVGIGQISSEVPQNLSASRPQDRQFILSSKKLLLSDSGFYLCAWSVGILVHGAAYEQYFGPGTRLTVT.

CDR3 region: CASTGQASSGANVLTF. CDR3 bases: TGTGCCAGCACCGGACAGGCATCCTCTGGGGCCAACGTCCTGACTTTC. The rearrangement joins TRBV2 to TRBJ2-6; 7 bases fit TRBD1. The CDR3 covers 16 residues. Germline V gene sequence: CDR1 SNHLY, CDR2 FYNNEI. V lost 7 bases to trimming and J lost 0 bases; unmatched junction nucleotides: 6. The full variable domain, with the rest looked up from reference TRBV2 and TRBJ2-6, is EPEVTQTPSHQVTQMGQEVILRCVPISNHLYFYWYRQILGQKVEFLVSFYNNEISEKSEIFDDQFSVERPDGSNFTLKIRSTKLEDSAMYFCASTGQASSGANVLTFGAGSRLTVL.

This clonotype was recorded many times. The chain combines TRBV7-8 with TRBJ2-3; D gene ambiguous. Per the germline V gene, CDR1 is SGHVS and CDR2 is FQNEAQ. CDR3 size: 16 residues. Trimming took 5 bases from V and 0 from J, leaving 15 bases between them. CDR3 DNA sequence: TGTGCCAGCAGCCCTAGGACCCCCATGAGCACAGATACGCAGTATTTT. As protein: CASSPRTPMSTDTQYF.

Concerning this clonotype itself: It is likely a read error, because the conserved phenylalanine at the end of the CDR3 is missing. The V call is TRBV12-3 or TRBV12-4, the J call TRBJ2-1; D is uncertain. The CDR3 spans 16 residues. Trimming stripped 2 bases from V and 5 bases from J, with 16 bases between. The CDR3: CASSLRRAGRNNEQFL. CDR3 DNA sequence: TGTGCCAGCAGTTTAAGAAGGGCAGGAAGGAACAATGAGCAGTTCCTC.

There are many counts of this clonotype. The chain employs TRBV9 and TRBJ2-5, with D unresolved. This CDR3 has 14 amino acids. V was cut by 0 bases and J by 0 bases, with 6 bases left in between. CDR1 and CDR2 (germline): SGDLS, YYNGEE. The CDR3 bases are TGTGCCAGCAGCGTAGAAAAGTACCAAGAGACCCAGTACTTC. Protein sequence: CASSVEKYQETQYF.

This clonotype was seen many times. The CDR3, as DNA: TGTGCCAGCAGAAAACAGGGGTTGCTCCGTGAAGATACGCAGTATTTT. It codes for CASRKQGLLREDTQYF. The chain uses TRBV2 and TRBJ2-3, with 7 positions matching TRBD1. The CDR3 has 16 amino acids. J gave up 5 bases and V 6 bases, and 14 bases lay outside the gene matches. CDR1 and CDR2 (germline): SNHLY, FYNNEI.

This clonotype was recorded many times. The J gene is TRBJ2-1, the V gene TRBV11-1, with 14 bases fitting TRBD2. The junction had 11 bases not matched to a gene; V was cut back by 5 bases and J by 8 bases. This CDR3 has 17 amino acids. Germline V gene data show CDR1 as SGHAT and CDR2 as FQDESV (reference sequence). The CDR3 protein is CASSPSVGGLAGDEQFF. The CDR3 coding sequence is TGTGCCAGCAGCCCAAGTGTGGGGGGACTAGCGGGAGATGAGCAGTTCTTC.